This TCR beta chain was documented in a study of blood T cell repertoires in COVID-19. On the study more broadly: The study drew acute and convalescent COVID-19 samples from the United States, Italy and Spain.

This clone occurred once. The sample holds other DNA sequences that translate to the same CDR3. CDR1 is LNHDA, CDR2 SQIVND, per germline (reference sequence). The CDR3 extends over 13 amino acids. V was shortened by 2 bases and J by 1 base, with 5 bases between the two germline ends. Study processing details: For nucleated cells, counts were estimated from reference gene primer amplification. The repertoire was sequenced with immunoSEQ multiplex PCR; TCRdb's copy has only in-frame clones and lacks some. D and trimming were read from the DNA, whereas the V and J calls and clone size are those reported in that table. In the table there are under 200,000 clones, approximately 86% of which are singletons.

The chain combines TRBV19 with TRBJ1-1, with D possibly being TRBD1 (5 bases). This sequence originates from a man aged 55 to 70 who had recovered from COVID-19. Specimen: peripheral blood. The CDR3 bases are TGTGCCAGTAGTATACAGGGGAACACTGAAGCTTTCTTT. Its translation is CASSIQGNTEAFF. Filled out from reference TRBV19 and TRBJ1-1, the complete variable domain reads DGGITQSPKYLFRKEGQNVTLSCEQNLNHDAMYWYRQDPGQGLRLIYYSQIVNDFQKGDIAEGYSVSREKKESFPLTVTSAQKNPTAFYLCASSIQGNTEAFFGQGTRLTVV.